This section outlines one T cell receptor beta chain sequence together with its context. This sample is part of a study of shared clonotypes between healthy human individuals. Clones were sequenced by immunoSEQ multiplex PCR, and TCRdb holds only the in-frame ones, with some missing. Of more than 400,000 clones in the sample, about 96% are singletons; the top ten hold about 0.06%. The CDR3 has 16 residues. V was trimmed by 0 bases and J by 2 bases, leaving 11 bases between them. CDR1 and CDR2 (germline): SGDLS, YYNGEE. Input material: naive CD4+ T cells sorted from blood. Documented subset: CD45RA+ positively selected. The receptor's source is a woman in her 30s in good health. The chain uses TRBV9 and TRBJ2-2, with unresolved D. CDR3 nucleotides: TGTGCCAGCAGCGTAGGTGGTAGCAGAAACACCGGGGAGCTGTTTTTT. Encoded protein: CASSVGGSRNTGELFF.